This T cell receptor beta chain was captured by sequencing in a study of T cell changes during pregnancy in multiple sclerosis. The assay was immunoSEQ multiplex PCR, and TCRdb's table has in-frame clones only and misses some. This table has some 44,000 clones, about nine tenths appearing once. The ends were cut back, 3 bases at V and 4 bases at J, with 8 bases in the middle. Germline V gives CDR1 SGHVS, CDR2 FQNEAQ. The CDR3 is 13 amino acids. Sequencing was performed on CD4+ T cells from peripheral blood mononuclear cells, taken in the third trimester of pregnancy. J is TRBJ2-3 and V is TRBV7-8; D call uncertain. The TCR sequence derives from a female donor with multiple sclerosis, enrolled in a pregnancy study. CDR3 DNA sequence: TGTGCCAGCAGCTTTGCTAGTGCAGATACGCAGTATTTT. It is translated as CASSFASADTQYF.